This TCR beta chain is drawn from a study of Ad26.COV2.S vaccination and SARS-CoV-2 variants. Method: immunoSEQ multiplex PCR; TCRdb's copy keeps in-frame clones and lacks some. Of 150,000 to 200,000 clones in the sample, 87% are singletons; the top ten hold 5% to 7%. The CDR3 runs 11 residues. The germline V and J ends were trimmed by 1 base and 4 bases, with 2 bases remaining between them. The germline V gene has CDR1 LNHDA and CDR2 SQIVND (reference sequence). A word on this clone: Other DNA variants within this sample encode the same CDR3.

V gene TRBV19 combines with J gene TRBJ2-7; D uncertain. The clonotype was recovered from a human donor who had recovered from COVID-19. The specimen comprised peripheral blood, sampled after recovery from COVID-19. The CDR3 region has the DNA TGTGCCAGTAGTATAGGTTACGAGCAGTACTTC. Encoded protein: CASSIGYEQYF.